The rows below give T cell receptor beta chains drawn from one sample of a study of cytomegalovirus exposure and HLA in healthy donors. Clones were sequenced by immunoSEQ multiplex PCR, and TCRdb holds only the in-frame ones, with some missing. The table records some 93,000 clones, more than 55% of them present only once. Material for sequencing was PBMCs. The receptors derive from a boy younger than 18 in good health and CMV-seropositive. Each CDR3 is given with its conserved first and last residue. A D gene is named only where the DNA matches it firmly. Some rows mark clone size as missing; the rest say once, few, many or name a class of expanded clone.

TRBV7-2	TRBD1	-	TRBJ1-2	CASSLRQGIYGYTF	TGTGCCAGCAGCCTCAGACAGGGAATCTATGGCTACACCTTC
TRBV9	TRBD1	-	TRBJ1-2	CASSASQGASGYTF	TGTGCCAGCAGCGCCAGCCAGGGGGCGAGTGGCTACACCTTC
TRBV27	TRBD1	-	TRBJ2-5	CASSVGTGGETQYF	TGTGCCAGCTCCGTGGGGACAGGGGGAGAGACCCAGTACTTC
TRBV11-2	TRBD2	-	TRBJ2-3	CASRPAGDADTQYF	TGTGCCAGCAGGCCAGCGGGAGACGCAGATACGCAGTATTTT
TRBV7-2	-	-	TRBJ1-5	CASSGQLNKPQHF	TGTGCCAGCAGCGGGCAGCTCAATAAGCCCCAGCATTTT
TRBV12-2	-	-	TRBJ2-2	CASRLADKAFTGELFF	TGTGCAAGTCGCTTAGCGGACAAAGCTTTCACCGGGGAGCTGTTTTTT
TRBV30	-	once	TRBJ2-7	CAWSADTAGQYF	TGTGCCTGGAGTGCGGACACAGCAGGGCAGTACTTC
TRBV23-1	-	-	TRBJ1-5	CASWRSTVSVNQPQHF	TGCGCCAGCTGGAGATCGACAGTATCGGTTAATCAGCCCCAGCATTTT
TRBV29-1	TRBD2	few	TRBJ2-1	CSVYPSGKINNEQFF	TGCAGCGTTTATCCTAGCGGGAAAATAAACAATGAGCAGTTCTTC
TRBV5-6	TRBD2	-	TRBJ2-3	CASSLGNTGGEPDTQYF	TGTGCCAGCAGCTTGGGGAACACGGGAGGGGAACCAGATACGCAGTATTTT
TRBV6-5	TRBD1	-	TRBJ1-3	CASSPQGGNTIYF	TGTGCCAGCAGTCCACAGGGGGGAAACACCATATATTTT
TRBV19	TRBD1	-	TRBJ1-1	CASSATSGQYSMNTEAFF	TGTGCCAGTAGTGCCACATCGGGACAGTACTCTATGAACACTGAAGCTTTCTTT
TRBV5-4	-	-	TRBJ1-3	CASSWIGQGRGNTIYF	TGTGCCAGCAGCTGGATCGGGCAGGGGCGAGGAAACACCATATATTTT
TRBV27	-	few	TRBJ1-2	CASSFVTAVYGYTF	TGTGCCAGCAGTTTTGTGACAGCCGTATATGGCTACACCTTC
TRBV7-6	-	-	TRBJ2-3	CASSLLSGTDTQYF	TGTGCCAGCAGCTTACTTAGCGGCACAGATACGCAGTATTTT
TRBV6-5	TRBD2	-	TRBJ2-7	CASSYSGLAGSEQYF	TGTGCCAGCAGTTACTCCGGACTAGCGGGATCCGAGCAGTACTTC
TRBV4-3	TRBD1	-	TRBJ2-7	CASSRDRTYYEQYF	TGCGCCAGCAGCCGGGACAGGACCTACTACGAGCAGTACTTC
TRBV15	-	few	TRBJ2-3	CATSRVQGTDTQYF	TGTGCCACCAGCAGGGTACAAGGCACAGATACGCAGTATTTT
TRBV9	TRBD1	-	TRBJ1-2	CASSRDRNFYGYTF	TGTGCCAGCAGCCGGGACAGAAATTTTTATGGCTACACCTTC
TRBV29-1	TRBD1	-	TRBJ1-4	CSGRDRGTEKLFF	TGCAGCGGGAGGGACAGGGGGACTGAAAAACTGTTTTTT
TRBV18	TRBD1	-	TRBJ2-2	CASSLVTGTNTGELFF	TGTGCCAGCTCACTCGTGACAGGGACAAACACCGGGGAGCTGTTTTTT
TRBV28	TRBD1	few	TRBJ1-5	CASSAGTGNYQPQHF	TGTGCCAGCAGCGCTGGGACAGGGAATTATCAGCCCCAGCATTTT
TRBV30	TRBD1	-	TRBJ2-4	CAWSGGQGDIQYF	TGTGCCTGGAGTGGGGGACAGGGGGACATTCAGTACTTC
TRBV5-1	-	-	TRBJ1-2	CASSLVTDRGYTF	TGCGCCAGCAGCTTGGTAACAGATAGGGGCTACACCTTC
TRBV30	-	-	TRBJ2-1	CAWEGWDSNSYNEQFF	TGTGCCTGGGAGGGATGGGACTCGAACTCCTACAATGAGCAGTTCTTC
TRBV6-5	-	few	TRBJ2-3	CASSYSRADTQYF	TGTGCCAGCAGTTACTCCAGGGCAGATACGCAGTATTTT
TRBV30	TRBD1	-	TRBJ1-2	CAWATGGNYGYTF	TGTGCCTGGGCGACAGGGGGGAACTATGGCTACACCTTC
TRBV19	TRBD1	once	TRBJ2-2	CASHGDSVTGELFF	TGTGCCAGCCATGGGGACAGCGTTACCGGGGAGCTGTTTTTT
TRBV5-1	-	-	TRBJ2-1	CASSSEGESYNEQFF	TGCGCCAGCAGCTCCGAGGGGGAATCCTACAATGAGCAGTTCTTC
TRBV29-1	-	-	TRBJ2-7	CSVEIGEYEQYF	TGCAGCGTTGAAATTGGAGAGTACGAGCAGTACTTC
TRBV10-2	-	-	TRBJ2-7	CASYSGLYYEQYF	TGCGCCAGCTATTCAGGACTATACTACGAGCAGTACTTC
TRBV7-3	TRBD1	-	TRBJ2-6	CASSPTGGAGANVLTF	TGTGCCAGCAGCCCGACAGGGGGCGCTGGGGCCAACGTCCTGACTTTC
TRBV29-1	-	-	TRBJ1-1	CSVGEDTEAFF	TGCAGCGTTGGGGAGGACACTGAAGCTTTCTTT
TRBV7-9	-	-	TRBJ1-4	CASSLEGGSGEKLFF	TGTGCCAGCAGCTTAGAAGGAGGGAGTGGGGAAAAACTGTTTTTT
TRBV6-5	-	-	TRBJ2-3	CASRGAGYGTDTQYF	TGTGCCAGCAGGGGAGCGGGTTATGGCACAGATACGCAGTATTTT
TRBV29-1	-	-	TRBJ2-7	CSVEGGGYEQYF	TGCAGCGTTGAAGGTGGAGGCTACGAGCAGTACTTC
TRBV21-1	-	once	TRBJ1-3	CASSKSATGPGNTIYF	TGTGCCAGCAGCAAATCGGCGACAGGGCCGGGAAACACCATATATTTT
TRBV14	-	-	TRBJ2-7	CASSLGHLGTYEQYF	TGTGCCAGCAGCCTCGGACACCTGGGGACCTACGAGCAGTACTTC
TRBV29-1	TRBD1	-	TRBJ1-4	CSVARTGSEKLFF	TGCAGCGTTGCTCGGACAGGGTCCGAAAAACTGTTTTTT
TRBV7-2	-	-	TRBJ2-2	CASRDTGTGELFF	TGTGCCAGCAGGGATACAGGAACCGGGGAGCTGTTTTTT
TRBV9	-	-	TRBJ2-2	CASCPLASNTGELFF	TGTGCCAGCTGCCCCCTAGCGTCGAACACCGGGGAGCTGTTTTTT
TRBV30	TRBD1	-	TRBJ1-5	CAWRVSGQWTPNQPQHF	TGTGCCTGGCGCGTCTCGGGACAGTGGACCCCCAATCAGCCCCAGCATTTT
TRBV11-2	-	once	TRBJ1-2	CASSFERYGYTF	TGTGCCAGCAGCTTTGAGCGCTATGGCTACACCTTC
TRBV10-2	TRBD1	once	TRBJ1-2	CASSRQGSYGYTF	TGCGCCAGCAGTCGACAGGGGAGCTATGGCTACACCTTC
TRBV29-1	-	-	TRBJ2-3	CSVGRGGLVNTDTQYF	TGCAGCGTGGGGAGGGGGGGGTTAGTGAACACAGATACGCAGTATTTT
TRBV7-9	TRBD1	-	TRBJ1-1	CASSSSGTGVYPEAFF	TGTGCCAGCAGTTCATCTGGTACAGGGGTATACCCTGAAGCTTTCTTT
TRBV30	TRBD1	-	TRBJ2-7	CAWSVDRVGEQYF	TGTGCCTGGAGTGTGGACAGGGTCGGCGAGCAGTACTTC
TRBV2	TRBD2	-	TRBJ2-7	CASSEEMAGGQYF	TGTGCCAGCAGTGAAGAGATGGCGGGGGGGCAGTACTTC
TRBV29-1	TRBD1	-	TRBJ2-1	CSVETEDRVAYNEQFF	TGCAGCGTTGAAACAGAGGACAGGGTCGCCTACAATGAGCAGTTCTTC